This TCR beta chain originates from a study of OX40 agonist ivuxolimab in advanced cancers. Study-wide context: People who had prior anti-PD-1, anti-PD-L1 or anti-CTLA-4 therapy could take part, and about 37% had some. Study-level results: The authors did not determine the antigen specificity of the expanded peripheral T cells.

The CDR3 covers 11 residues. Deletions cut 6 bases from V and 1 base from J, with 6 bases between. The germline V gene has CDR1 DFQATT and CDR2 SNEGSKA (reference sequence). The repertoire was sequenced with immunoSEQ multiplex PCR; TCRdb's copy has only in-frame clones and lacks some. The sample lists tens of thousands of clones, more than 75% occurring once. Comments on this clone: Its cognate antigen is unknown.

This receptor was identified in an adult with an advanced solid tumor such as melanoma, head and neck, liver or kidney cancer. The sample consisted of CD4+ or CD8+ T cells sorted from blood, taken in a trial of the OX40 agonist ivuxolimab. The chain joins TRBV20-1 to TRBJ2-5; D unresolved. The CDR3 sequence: CSASPQETQYF. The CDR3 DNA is TGCAGTGCCAGCCCCCAAGAGACCCAGTACTTC.